Described below is a single T cell receptor (beta chain) sequence and its context. Its antigen is undetermined. One base away lies a much larger clone, so this may be a sequencing read error. The source of the sample is a study of tumor-infiltrating lymphocytes in primary liver carcinoma. CDR1 is SEHNR, CDR2 FQNEAQ, per germline (reference sequence). The CDR3 is made up of 15 amino acids. It was from about 21-30 mg of unsorted bulk tissue that RNA and DNA were co-extracted. Study-wide points: Among top clones, only about 7-24% appeared in all five tumor regions.

Starting from around 510 ng of total RNA, TCR beta cDNA was produced with a primer in the constant region. Library construction for TCR beta comprised three nested multiplex PCR rounds performed with slightly modified ARM-PCR. TRBV1-TRBV30 forward and Cbeta reverse primers drove the first two approximately 10-cycle rounds. TCRdb independently ran MiXCR on the multiplex PCR reads; one entry per CDR3 protein. The table includes more than 90,000 distinct CDR3 sequences, about 67% detected once. The J gene is TRBJ2-3, the V gene TRBV7-9; D unclear. This clonotype was sampled from a woman between 55 and 75 years old with primary liver carcinoma and hepatitis B virus infection. The sequenced sample consisted of liver tumor tissue from sampling region 2. Documented subset: tumor region T2, inferior pole. CDR3: CASILITALTDTQYF. In DNA form, the CDR3 reads TGTGCCAGCATCTTAATTACTGCACTCACAGATACGCAGTATTTT.